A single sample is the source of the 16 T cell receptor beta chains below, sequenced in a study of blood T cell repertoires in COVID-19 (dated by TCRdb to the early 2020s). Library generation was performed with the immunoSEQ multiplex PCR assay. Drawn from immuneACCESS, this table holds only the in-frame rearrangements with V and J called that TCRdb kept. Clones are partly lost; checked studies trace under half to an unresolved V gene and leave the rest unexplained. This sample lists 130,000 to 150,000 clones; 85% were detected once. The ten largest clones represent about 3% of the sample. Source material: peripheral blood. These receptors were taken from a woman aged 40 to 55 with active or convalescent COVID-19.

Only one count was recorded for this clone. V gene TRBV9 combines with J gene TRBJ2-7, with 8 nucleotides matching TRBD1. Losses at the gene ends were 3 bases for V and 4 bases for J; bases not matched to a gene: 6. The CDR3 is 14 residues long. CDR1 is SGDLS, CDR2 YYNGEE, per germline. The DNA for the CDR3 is TGTGCCAGCAGCGCCCGACAGGGGAGTTACGAGCAGTACTTC. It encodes CASSARQGSYEQYF.

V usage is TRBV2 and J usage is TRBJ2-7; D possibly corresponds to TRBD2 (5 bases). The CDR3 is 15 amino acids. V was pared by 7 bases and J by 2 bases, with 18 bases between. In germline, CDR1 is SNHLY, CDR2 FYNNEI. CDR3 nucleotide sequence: TGTGCCAGCATTCCGACTGTCGGGGAGACCTACGAGCAGTACTTC. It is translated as CASIPTVGETYEQYF. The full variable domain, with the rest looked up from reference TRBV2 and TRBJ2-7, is EPEVTQTPSHQVTQMGQEVILRCVPISNHLYFYWYRQILGQKVEFLVSFYNNEISEKSEIFDDQFSVERPDGSNFTLKIRSTKLEDSAMYFCASIPTVGETYEQYFGPGTRLTVT.

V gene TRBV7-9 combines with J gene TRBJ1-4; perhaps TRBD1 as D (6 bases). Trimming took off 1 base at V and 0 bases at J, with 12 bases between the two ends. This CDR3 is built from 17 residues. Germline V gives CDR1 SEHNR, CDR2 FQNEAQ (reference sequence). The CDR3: CASSLGQAITTNEKLFF. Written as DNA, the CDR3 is TGTGCCAGCAGCTTAGGACAGGCTATCACAACTAATGAAAAACTGTTTTTT.

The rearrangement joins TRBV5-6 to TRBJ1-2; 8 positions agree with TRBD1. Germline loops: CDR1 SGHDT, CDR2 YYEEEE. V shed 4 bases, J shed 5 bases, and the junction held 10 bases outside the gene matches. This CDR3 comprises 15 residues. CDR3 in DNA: TGTGCCAGCAGCGCAATCAGGGGGCGTGAGTATGGCTACACCTTC. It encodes CASSAIRGREYGYTF.

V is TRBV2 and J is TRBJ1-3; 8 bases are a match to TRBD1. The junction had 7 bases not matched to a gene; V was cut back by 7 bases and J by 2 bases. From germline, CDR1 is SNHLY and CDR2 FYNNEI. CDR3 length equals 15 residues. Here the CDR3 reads CASTPNRGTGNTIYF. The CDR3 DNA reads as TGTGCCAGCACCCCCAACAGGGGGACTGGAAACACCATATATTTT.

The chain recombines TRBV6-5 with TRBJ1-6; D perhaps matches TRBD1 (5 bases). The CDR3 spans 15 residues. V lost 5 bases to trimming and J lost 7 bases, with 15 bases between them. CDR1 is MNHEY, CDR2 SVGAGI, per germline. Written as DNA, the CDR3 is TGTGCCAGCAGTAGTAAAATCGGGGGGAATTCACCCCTCCACTTT. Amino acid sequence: CASSSKIGGNSPLHF.

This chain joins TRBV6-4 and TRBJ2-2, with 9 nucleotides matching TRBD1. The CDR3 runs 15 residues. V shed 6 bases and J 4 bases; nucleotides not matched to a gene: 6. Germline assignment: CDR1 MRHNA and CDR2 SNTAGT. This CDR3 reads CASRPGQGVTGELFF. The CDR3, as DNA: TGTGCCAGCAGACCGGGACAGGGAGTCACCGGGGAGCTGTTTTTT.

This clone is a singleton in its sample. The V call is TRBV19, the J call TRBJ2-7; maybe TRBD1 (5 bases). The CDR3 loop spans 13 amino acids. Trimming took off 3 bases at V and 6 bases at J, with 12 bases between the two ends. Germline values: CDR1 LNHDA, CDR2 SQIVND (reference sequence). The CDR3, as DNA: TGTGCCAGTAGTATGGGGCAGGGTGGCGAGCAGTACTTC. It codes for CASSMGQGGEQYF.

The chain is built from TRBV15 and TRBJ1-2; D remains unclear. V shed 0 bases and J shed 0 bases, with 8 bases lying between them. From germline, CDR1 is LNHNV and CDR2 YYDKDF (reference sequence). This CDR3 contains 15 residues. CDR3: CATSRDSGANYGYTF. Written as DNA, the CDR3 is TGTGCCACCAGCAGAGATTCCGGGGCTAACTATGGCTACACCTTC.

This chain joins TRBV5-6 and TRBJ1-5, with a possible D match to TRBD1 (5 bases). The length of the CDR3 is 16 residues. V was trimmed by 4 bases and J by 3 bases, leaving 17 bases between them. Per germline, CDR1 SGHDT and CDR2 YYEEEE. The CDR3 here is CASSPCDSAHNQPQHF. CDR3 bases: TGTGCCAGCAGCCCGTGCGACAGCGCCCACAATCAGCCCCAGCATTTT.

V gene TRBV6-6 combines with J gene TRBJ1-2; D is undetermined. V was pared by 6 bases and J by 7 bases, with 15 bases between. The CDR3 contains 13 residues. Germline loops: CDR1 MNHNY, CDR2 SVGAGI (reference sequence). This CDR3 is CASRERAERGYTF. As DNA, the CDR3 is TGTGCCAGCAGGGAGCGGGCAGAACGTGGCTACACCTTC.

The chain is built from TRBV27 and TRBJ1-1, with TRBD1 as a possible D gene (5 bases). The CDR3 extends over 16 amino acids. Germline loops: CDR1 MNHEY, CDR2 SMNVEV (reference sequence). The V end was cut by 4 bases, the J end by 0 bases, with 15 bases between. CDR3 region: CASSSRQSRLNTEAFF. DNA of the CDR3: TGTGCCAGCAGTTCCAGACAGAGTAGACTGAACACTGAAGCTTTCTTT.

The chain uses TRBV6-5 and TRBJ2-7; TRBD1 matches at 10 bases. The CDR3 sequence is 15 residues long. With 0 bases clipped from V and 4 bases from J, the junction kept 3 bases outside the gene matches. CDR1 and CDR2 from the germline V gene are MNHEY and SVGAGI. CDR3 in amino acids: CASSYSGTGVYEQYF. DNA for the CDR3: TGTGCCAGCAGTTACTCCGGGACAGGGGTGTACGAGCAGTACTTC.

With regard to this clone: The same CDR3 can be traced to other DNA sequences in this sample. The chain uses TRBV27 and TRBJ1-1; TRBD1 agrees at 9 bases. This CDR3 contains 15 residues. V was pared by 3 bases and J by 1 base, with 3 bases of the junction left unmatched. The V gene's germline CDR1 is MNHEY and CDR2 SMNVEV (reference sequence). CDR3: CASSLSTGGNTEAFF. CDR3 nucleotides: TGTGCCAGCAGTTTGTCGACAGGGGGGAACACTGAAGCTTTCTTT.

DNA for the CDR3: TGTGCCAGCCGAACTCTCCCTGCAACTAATGAAAAACTGTTTTTT. Its translation is CASRTLPATNEKLFF. The chain couples TRBV28 to TRBJ1-4, with D unresolved. The germline gives CDR1 MDHEN, CDR2 SYDVKM. There are 15 residues in the CDR3. The V end was cut by 8 bases, the J end by 0 bases, with 13 bases between.

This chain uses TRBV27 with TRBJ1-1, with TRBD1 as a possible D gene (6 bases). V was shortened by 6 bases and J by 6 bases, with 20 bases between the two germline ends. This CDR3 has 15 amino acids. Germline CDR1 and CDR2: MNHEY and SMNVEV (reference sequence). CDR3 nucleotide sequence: TGTGCCAGCAGCCCTTATGGGGGCCCGAGGGCTGAAGCTTTCTTT. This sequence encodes CASSPYGGPRAEAFF.